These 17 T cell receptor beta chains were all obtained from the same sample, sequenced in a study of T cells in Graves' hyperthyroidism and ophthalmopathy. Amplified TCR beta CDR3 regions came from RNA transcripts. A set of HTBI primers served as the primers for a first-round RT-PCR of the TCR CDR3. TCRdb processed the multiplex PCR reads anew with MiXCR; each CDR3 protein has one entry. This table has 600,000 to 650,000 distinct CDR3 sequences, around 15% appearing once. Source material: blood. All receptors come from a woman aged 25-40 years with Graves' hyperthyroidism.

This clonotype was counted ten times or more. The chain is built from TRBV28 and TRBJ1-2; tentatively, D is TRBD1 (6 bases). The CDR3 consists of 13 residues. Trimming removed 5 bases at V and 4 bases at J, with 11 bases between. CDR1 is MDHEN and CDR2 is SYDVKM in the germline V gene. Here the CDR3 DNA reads TGTGCCAGCAGTAAACAGGGTACCTATGGCTACACCTTC. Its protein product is CASSKQGTYGYTF.

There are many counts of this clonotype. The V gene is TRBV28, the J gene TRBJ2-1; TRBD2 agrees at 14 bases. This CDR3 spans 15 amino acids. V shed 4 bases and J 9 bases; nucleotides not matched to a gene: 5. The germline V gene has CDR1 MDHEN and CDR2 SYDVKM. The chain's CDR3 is CASSSGTSGSFEQFF. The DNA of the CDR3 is TGTGCCAGCAGTTCCGGGACTAGCGGGAGTTTTGAGCAGTTCTTC.

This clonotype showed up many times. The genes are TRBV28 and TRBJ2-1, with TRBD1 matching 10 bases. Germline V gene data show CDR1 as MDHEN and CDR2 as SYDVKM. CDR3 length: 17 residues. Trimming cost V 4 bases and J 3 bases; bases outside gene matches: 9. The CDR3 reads CASSSRPGTGDYNEQFF. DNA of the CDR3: TGTGCCAGCAGTTCTAGACCCGGGACAGGGGACTACAATGAGCAGTTCTTC.

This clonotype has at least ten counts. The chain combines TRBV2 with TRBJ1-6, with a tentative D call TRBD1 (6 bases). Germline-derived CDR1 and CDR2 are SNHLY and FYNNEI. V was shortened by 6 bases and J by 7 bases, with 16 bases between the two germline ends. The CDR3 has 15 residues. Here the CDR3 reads CASRQYRDTNSPLHF. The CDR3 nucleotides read TGTGCCAGCAGGCAATATCGGGACACCAATTCACCCCTCCACTTT.

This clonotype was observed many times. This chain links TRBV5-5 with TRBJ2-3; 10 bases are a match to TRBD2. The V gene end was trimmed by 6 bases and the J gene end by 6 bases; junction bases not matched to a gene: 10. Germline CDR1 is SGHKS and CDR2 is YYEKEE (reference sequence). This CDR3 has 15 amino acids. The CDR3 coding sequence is TGTGCCAGCACCCCGGGACTAGCGTCCCGCGATACGCAGTATTTT. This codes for CASTPGLASRDTQYF.

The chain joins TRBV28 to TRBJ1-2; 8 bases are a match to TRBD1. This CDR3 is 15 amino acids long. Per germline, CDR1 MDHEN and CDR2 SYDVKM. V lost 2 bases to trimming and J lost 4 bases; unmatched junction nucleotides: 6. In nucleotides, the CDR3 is TGTGCCAGCAGTTTACAGGGGGCGCGTGTCTATGGCTACACCTTC. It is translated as CASSLQGARVYGYTF.

As DNA, the CDR3 is TGTGCCAGCAGTTTAGGGCGGAGTTTGGTAGCGGGAGGTTCCCCCCGTAGGCCCGGGGAGCTGTTTTTT. Translated: CASSLGRSLVAGGSPRRPGELFF. The chain has TRBV12-3 or TRBV12-4 and TRBJ2-2, with 10 bases fitting TRBD2. The V segment lost 1 base and the J segment 6 bases; nucleotides outside the gene matches: 26. This CDR3 is 23 amino acids long.

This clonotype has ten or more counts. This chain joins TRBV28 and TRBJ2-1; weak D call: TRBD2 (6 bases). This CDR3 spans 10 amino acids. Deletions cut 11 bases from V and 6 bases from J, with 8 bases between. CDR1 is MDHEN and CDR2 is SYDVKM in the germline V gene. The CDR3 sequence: CASGGNEQFF. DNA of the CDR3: TGTGCCTCCGGGGGCAATGAGCAGTTCTTC.

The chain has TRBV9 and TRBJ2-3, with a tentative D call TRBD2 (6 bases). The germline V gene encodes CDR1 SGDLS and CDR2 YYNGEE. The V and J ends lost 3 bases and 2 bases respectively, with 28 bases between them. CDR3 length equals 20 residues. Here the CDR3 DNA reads TGTGCCAGCAGCGACCATCTCGGACTAACAGACAATTCAAACACAGATACGCAGTATTTT. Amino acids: CASSDHLGLTDNSNTDTQYF.

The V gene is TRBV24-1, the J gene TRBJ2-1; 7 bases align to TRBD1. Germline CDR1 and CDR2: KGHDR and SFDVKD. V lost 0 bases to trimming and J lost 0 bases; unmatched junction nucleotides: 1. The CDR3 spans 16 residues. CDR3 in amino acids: CATSDLPGGSYNEQFF. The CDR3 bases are TGTGCCACCAGTGATTTGCCAGGGGGCTCCTACAATGAGCAGTTCTTC.

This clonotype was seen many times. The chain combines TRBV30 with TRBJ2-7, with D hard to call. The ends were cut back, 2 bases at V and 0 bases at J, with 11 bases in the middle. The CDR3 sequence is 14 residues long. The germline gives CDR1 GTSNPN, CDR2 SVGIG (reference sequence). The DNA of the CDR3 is TGTGCCTGGAGTCCCACAGTGGACTCCTACGAGCAGTACTTC. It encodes CAWSPTVDSYEQYF.

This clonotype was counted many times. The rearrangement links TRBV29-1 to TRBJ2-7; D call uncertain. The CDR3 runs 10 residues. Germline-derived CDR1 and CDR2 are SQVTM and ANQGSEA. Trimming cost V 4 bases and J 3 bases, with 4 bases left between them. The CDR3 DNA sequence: TGCAGCGTTGTGGTCTACGAGCAGTACTTC. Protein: CSVVVYEQYF.

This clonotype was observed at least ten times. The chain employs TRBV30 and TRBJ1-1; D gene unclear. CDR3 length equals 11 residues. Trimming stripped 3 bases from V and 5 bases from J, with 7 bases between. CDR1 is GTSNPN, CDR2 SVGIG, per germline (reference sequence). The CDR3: CAWRDGTEAFF. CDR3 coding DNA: TGTGCCTGGAGGGATGGAACTGAAGCTTTCTTT.

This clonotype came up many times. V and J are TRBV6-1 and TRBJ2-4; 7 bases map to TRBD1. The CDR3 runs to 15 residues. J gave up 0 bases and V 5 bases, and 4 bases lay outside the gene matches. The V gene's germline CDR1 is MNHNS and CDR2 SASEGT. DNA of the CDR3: TGTGCCAGCAGTTTAGACAGGGTAGCCAAAAACATTCAGTACTTC. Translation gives CASSLDRVAKNIQYF.

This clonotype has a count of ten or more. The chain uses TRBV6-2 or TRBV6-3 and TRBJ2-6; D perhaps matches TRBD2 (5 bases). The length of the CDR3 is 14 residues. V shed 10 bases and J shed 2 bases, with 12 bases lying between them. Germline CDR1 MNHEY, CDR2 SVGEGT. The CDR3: CATNDGAGANVLTF. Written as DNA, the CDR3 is TGTGCCACGAACGACGGGGCTGGGGCCAACGTCCTGACTTTC.

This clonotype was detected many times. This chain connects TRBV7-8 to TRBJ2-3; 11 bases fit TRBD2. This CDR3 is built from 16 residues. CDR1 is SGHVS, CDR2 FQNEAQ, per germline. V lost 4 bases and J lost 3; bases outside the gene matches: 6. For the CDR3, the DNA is TGTGCCAGCAGCTCCTGGACTAGCGGGCATACAGATACGCAGTATTTT. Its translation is CASSSWTSGHTDTQYF.

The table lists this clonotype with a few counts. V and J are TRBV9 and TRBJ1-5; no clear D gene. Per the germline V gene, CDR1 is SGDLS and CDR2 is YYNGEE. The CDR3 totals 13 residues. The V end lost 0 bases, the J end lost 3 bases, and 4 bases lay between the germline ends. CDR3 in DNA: TGTGCCAGCAGCGTAGAGGACAATCAGCCCCAGCATTTT. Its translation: CASSVEDNQPQHF.